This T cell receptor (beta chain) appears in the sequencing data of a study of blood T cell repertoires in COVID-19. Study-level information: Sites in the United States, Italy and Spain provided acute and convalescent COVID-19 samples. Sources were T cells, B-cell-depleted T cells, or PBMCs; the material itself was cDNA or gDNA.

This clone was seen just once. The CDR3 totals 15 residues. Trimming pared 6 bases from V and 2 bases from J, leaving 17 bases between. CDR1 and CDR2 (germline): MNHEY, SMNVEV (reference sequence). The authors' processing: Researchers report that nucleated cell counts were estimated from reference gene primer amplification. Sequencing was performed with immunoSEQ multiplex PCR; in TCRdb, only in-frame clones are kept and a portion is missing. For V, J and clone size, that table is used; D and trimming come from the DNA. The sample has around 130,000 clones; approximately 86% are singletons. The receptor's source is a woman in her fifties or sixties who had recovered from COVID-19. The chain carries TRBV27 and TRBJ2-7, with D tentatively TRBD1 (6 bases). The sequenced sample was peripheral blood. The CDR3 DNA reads TGTGCCAGCAGGACAATTTGGGGGCCGGCCTACGAGCAGTACTTC. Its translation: CASRTIWGPAYEQYF.